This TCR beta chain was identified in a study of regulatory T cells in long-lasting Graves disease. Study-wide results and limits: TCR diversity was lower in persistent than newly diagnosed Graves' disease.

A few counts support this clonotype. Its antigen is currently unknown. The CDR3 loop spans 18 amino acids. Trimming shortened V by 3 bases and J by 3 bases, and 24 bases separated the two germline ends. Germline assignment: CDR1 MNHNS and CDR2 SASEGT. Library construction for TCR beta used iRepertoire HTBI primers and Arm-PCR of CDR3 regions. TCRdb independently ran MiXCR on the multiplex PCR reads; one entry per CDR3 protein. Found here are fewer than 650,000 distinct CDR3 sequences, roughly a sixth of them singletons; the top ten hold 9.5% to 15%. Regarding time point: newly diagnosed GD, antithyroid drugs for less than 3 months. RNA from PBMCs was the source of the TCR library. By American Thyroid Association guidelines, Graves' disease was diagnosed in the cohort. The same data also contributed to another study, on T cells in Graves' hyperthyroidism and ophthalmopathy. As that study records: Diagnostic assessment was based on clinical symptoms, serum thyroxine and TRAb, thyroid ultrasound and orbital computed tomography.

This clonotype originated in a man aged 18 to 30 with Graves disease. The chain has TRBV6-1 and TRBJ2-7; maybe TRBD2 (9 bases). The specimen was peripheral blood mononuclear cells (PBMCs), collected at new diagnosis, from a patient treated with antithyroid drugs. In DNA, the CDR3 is TGTGCCAGCAGTGACCCCAGGATAGCGGGGGACAGGAACTACGAGCAGTACTTC. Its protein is CASSDPRIAGDRNYEQYF.